The 11 T cell receptor beta chains given below trace back to one sample, sequenced in a study of T cell repertoires in cytomegalovirus infection. TCRdb processed the reads anew with MiXCR; each CDR3 protein has one entry. The sample yields around 450,000 distinct CDR3 sequences, approximately 31% seen once. Source material: PBMCs. Receptor source: a human donor in good health (CMV status not recorded). Some clones in this sample may be carry-over from other donors' samples.

This clonotype appeared a few times. The gene calls are TRBV5-4 and TRBJ2-5; no reliable D call. The V end lost 3 bases, the J end lost 5 bases, and 23 bases lay between the germline ends. Germline CDR1 SGHNT, CDR2 YYREEE (reference sequence). The CDR3 has 17 amino acids. CDR3 in amino acids: CASSSGPPSQTVETQYF. CDR3 nucleotides: TGTGCCAGCAGCTCCGGACCACCTTCCCAGACGGTGGAGACCCAGTACTTC. Combining the CDR3 with reference TRBV5-4 and TRBJ2-5 gives the whole variable domain ETGVTQSPTHLIKTRGQQVTLRCSSQSGHNTVSWYQQALGQGPQFIFQYYREEENGRGNFPPRFSGLQFPNYSSELNVNALELDDSALYLCASSSGPPSQTVETQYFGPGTRLLVL.

This clonotype was counted ten times or more. The chain couples TRBV4-1 to TRBJ2-7; TRBD1 matches at 8 bases. V shed 3 bases and J 2 bases; nucleotides not matched to a gene: 9. There are 16 residues in the CDR3. CDR1 and CDR2 (germline): MGHRA, YSYEKL. The CDR3 loop reads CASSQEDRALTYEQYF. The CDR3 coding sequence is TGCGCCAGCAGCCAGGAGGACAGGGCCCTTACCTACGAGCAGTACTTC.

This clonotype was seen a few times. J is TRBJ1-2 and V is TRBV2; D gene ambiguous. Germline CDR1 and CDR2: SNHLY and FYNNEI. CDR3 size: 12 residues. The V end lost 10 bases, the J end lost 1 base, and 10 bases lay between the germline ends. CDR3 DNA: TGTGCCATACCTCAGCTTAACTATGGCTACACCTTC. This translates into CAIPQLNYGYTF. Looking up the rest from reference TRBV2 and TRBJ1-2 gives the full variable domain: EPEVTQTPSHQVTQMGQEVILRCVPISNHLYFYWYRQILGQKVEFLVSFYNNEISEKSEIFDDQFSVERPDGSNFTLKIRSTKLEDSAMYFCAIPQLNYGYTFGSGTRLTVV.

V is TRBV29-1 and J is TRBJ2-1; 7 nucleotides agree with TRBD2. V lost 4 bases, J lost 7 bases, and 4 bases stayed unmatched. This CDR3 spans 12 amino acids. Germline lookup yields CDR1 SQVTM and CDR2 ANQGSEA. The CDR3 sequence: CSVGASGNEQFF. For the CDR3, the DNA is TGCAGCGTTGGGGCTAGCGGTAATGAGCAGTTCTTC.

As concerns this clonotype: A read error is possible here, since a much larger clone lies one base away. The chain has TRBV7-2 and TRBJ1-2; D gene ambiguous. V lost 4 bases, J lost 5 bases, and 14 bases lay in between. From germline, CDR1 is SGHTA and CDR2 FQGNSA. This CDR3 has 14 amino acids. CDR3 sequence (DNA): TGTGCCAGCAGCTCCCGGAGCGATAAATATGGCTACACCTTC. It encodes CASSSRSDKYGYTF.

This clonotype was seen at least ten times. The V gene is TRBV6-5, the J gene TRBJ1-3; a weak D match, TRBD1 (5 bases). Germline lookup yields CDR1 MNHEY and CDR2 SVGAGI. V was cut by 2 bases and J by 0 bases, with 8 bases left in between. The CDR3 runs to 15 residues. The CDR3 bases are TGTGCCAGCAGTTACACACAGGACTCTGGAAACACCATATATTTT. Translated: CASSYTQDSGNTIYF.

This sequence joins TRBV4-2 and TRBJ2-1, with TRBD2 matching over 16 bases. Germline CDR1 reads LGHNA; CDR2 reads YNFKEQ. The CDR3 is 16 amino acids. V dropped 8 bases and J dropped 8; count of bases not matched to a gene: 9. The CDR3 protein is CASGTSGGATRHEQFF. The CDR3 DNA reads as TGTGCCAGCGGGACTAGCGGGGGGGCCACCCGCCATGAGCAGTTCTTC.

This clonotype has ten or more counts. This chain uses TRBV12-3 or TRBV12-4 with TRBJ2-2; the D gene is possibly TRBD1 (5 bases). CDR3 size: 14 residues. Between the trimmed V and J ends, which lost 4 bases and 4 bases, there was a span of 10 bases. The CDR3 nucleotides read TGTGCCAGCAGTTGGGGCCGGTCCACCGGGGAGCTGTTTTTT. This encodes CASSWGRSTGELFF.

In its sample, this clonotype was seen a few times. The chain couples TRBV6-2 or TRBV6-3 to TRBJ2-1, with D perhaps being TRBD1 or TRBD2 (6 bases each). The germline V gene has CDR1 MNHEY and CDR2 SVGEGT. The V end lost 6 bases, the J end lost 8 bases, and 23 bases lay between the germline ends. The CDR3 spans 16 residues. The CDR3 bases are TGTGCCAGCAGCCTTAGGGGACCGGGGGCAGTAGATGAGCAGTTCTTC. It is translated as CASSLRGPGAVDEQFF.

The gene calls are TRBV12-3 or TRBV12-4 and TRBJ2-3, with D unresolved. The CDR3 runs to 13 residues. V lost 2 bases to trimming and J lost 2 bases, with 5 bases between them. This chain's CDR3 is CASSLIFTDTQYF. In nucleotides, the CDR3 is TGTGCCAGCAGTTTAATCTTCACAGATACGCAGTATTTT.

The CDR3 sequence is CASSPRQGESNYGYTF. Written as DNA, the CDR3 is TGTGCCAGCTCACCACGACAGGGGGAGTCTAACTATGGCTACACCTTC. The chain combines TRBV18 with TRBJ1-2; the match to TRBD1 covers 9 bases. CDR1 is KGHSH and CDR2 is LQKENI in the germline V gene. The CDR3 length is 16 residues. Trimming removed 1 base from V and 0 bases from J; junction bases left unmatched: 3. Variable domain in full (rest from reference TRBV18 and TRBJ1-2): NAGVMQNPRHLVRRRGQEARLRCSPMKGHSHVYWYRQLPEEGLKFMVYLQKENIIDESGMPKERFSAEFPKEGPSILRIQQVVRGDSAAYFCASSPRQGESNYGYTFGSGTRLTVV.